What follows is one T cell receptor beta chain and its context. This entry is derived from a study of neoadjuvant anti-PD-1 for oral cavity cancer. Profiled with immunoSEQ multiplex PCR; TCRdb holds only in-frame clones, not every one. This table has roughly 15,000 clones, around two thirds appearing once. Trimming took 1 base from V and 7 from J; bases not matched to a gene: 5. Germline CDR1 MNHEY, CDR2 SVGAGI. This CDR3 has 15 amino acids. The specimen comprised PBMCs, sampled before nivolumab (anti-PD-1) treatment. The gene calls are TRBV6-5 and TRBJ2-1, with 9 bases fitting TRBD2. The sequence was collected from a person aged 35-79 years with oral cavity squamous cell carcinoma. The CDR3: CASSYWREGGNEQFF. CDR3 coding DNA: TGTGCCAGCAGTTACTGGCGGGAGGGCGGGAATGAGCAGTTCTTC.